This entry features one T cell receptor (beta chain) sequence. Its antigen is as yet unknown. This sample stems from a study of lymphopenia after photon versus proton radiotherapy. General study findings and limits: Relative stability marked proton patients; photon patients lost diversity and naive cells. Only patients who died were analyzed for survival; proton advantage is unproven.

Sequenced by immunoSEQ multiplex PCR; TCRdb stores in-frame clones only, minus some. This sample has 65,000 to 90,000 clones, with around 93% found just once. CDR3 length equals 12 residues. Looked up from germline, CDR1 is SGHAT and CDR2 is FQDESV (reference sequence). Trimming took 4 bases from V and 4 from J, leaving 4 bases between them. This sequence was found in a woman in her thirties or forties with cholangiocarcinoma. V usage is TRBV11-1 and J usage is TRBJ2-2; D is ambiguous. Sequencing was performed on peripheral blood, taken from a patient treated with photon-based radiotherapy. This chain's CDR3 is CASSSATGELFF. The CDR3 DNA follows: TGTGCCAGCAGCTCGGCCACCGGGGAGCTGTTTTTT.